These 7 T cell receptor beta chains were sequenced from one sample in a study of control samples from healthy donors and cancer patients. TCRdb's table, derived via immunoSEQ multiplex PCR, lists solely in-frame clones and lacks some. The sample includes just under 150,000 clones, about 90% of them seen just once. Sequenced sample: blood. The receptors here all came from a man aged 25-45 years in good health.

Here the CDR3 reads CASSPRGRGTRGEKLFF. The CDR3 DNA reads TGTGCCAGTAGCCCTAGGGGCAGGGGGACTCGTGGGGAAAAACTGTTTTTT. The rearrangement links TRBV19 to TRBJ1-4, with 7 bases lining up with TRBD1. The ends lost 6 bases at V and 8 bases at J; junction bases unmatched: 18. Germline-derived CDR1 and CDR2 are LNHDA and SQIVND (reference sequence). The CDR3 covers 17 residues.

The genes are TRBV7-8 and TRBJ1-2, with a possible D match to TRBD1 (6 bases). Germline CDR1 reads SGHVS; CDR2 reads FQNEAQ. With 1 base removed from V and 4 bases from J, the gap between germline ends came to 7 bases. This CDR3 spans 13 amino acids. In DNA form, the CDR3 reads TGTGCCAGCAGCTTAGGGACAGTCTATGGCTACACCTTC. It encodes CASSLGTVYGYTF.

The chain couples TRBV28 to TRBJ1-2; 10 positions match TRBD1. The CDR3 runs 13 residues. Germline values: CDR1 MDHEN, CDR2 SYDVKM. The V segment lost 5 bases and the J segment 6 bases; nucleotides outside the gene matches: 3. This CDR3 is CASSRGTGDGYTF. The CDR3 DNA reads as TGTGCCAGCAGTAGAGGGACAGGGGATGGCTACACCTTC.

The V gene is TRBV2, the J gene TRBJ2-2, with 13 bases aligning to TRBD2. Germline V gives CDR1 SNHLY, CDR2 FYNNEI. CDR3 length: 17 residues. The trim removed 6 bases at V and 0 bases at J, leaving 4 bases unmatched. CDR3 loop: CASSQTSGGTNTGELFF. In DNA form, the CDR3 reads TGTGCCAGCAGCCAGACTAGCGGGGGGACGAACACCGGGGAGCTGTTTTTT.

V is TRBV27 and J is TRBJ1-1, with D maybe TRBD1 (6 bases). Trimming removed 0 bases at V and 2 bases at J, with 10 bases between. The V gene's germline CDR1 is MNHEY and CDR2 SMNVEV (reference sequence). CDR3 length equals 15 residues. The CDR3 nucleotides are TGTGCCAGCAGTTTATCGACAGGAGTAAACACTGAAGCTTTCTTT. It translates to CASSLSTGVNTEAFF.

This clone was recorded once. The gene calls are TRBV5-4 and TRBJ1-5; unclear D gene. V was cut by 0 bases and J by 0 bases, with 1 base left in between. Looked up from germline, CDR1 is SGHNT and CDR2 is YYREEE (reference sequence). The CDR3 has 13 residues. The CDR3 loop is CASSLGSNQPQHF. The CDR3 DNA follows: TGTGCCAGCAGCTTGGGTAGCAATCAGCCCCAGCATTTT.

This clone was counted a single time. This chain links TRBV6-5 with TRBJ1-3, with unresolved D. V was shortened by 1 base and J by 4 bases, with 14 bases between the two germline ends. CDR1 and CDR2 from the germline V gene are MNHEY and SVGAGI. There are 16 residues in the CDR3. This CDR3 reads CASSYLVAGRGNTIYF. DNA for the CDR3: TGTGCCAGCAGTTACTTGGTAGCGGGAAGAGGAAACACCATATATTTT.